The 29 T cell receptor beta chains below all came from one sample that was sequenced in a study of blood T cell repertoires in COVID-19 (dated by TCRdb to the early 2020s). The library was produced with the immunoSEQ multiplex PCR assay. As stored in TCRdb, this immuneACCESS dataset retains in-frame rearrangements with V and J assigned. A fraction of the clones does not appear; measured against another copy, unresolved V genes explain less than half of the discrepancy, and the remainder lacks a known reason. In all, the sample holds more than 75,000 clones, and 70% to 90% of those were seen once. Of the sample, approximately 4.8% falls within the top ten clones. Sequencing input: peripheral blood. Every receptor here comes from a woman of 80 years or more with active COVID-19.

The gene calls are TRBV28 and TRBJ2-6; the match to TRBD1 covers 8 bases. Germline V gives CDR1 MDHEN, CDR2 SYDVKM. There are 18 residues in the CDR3. Trimming at V came to 2 bases and at J to 2 bases, leaving 8 bases not matched to a gene. In nucleotides, the CDR3 is TGTGCCAGCAGTTTAGTTGGGACAGGACGGCCTGGGGCCAACGTCCTGACTTTC. Encoded protein: CASSLVGTGRPGANVLTF.

This clone was seen once. CDR3 DNA: TGTGCCACGACTAGCGGCAATGAGCAGTTCTTC. Its translation: CATTSGNEQFF. The genes are TRBV25-1 and TRBJ2-1; TRBD2 matches 9 bases. V lost 10 bases, J lost 6 bases, and 1 base stayed unmatched. The CDR3 length is 11 residues. Per germline, CDR1 MGHDK and CDR2 SYGVNS.

This clone occurred once. The chain links TRBV7-2 to TRBJ1-4, with 7 positions matching TRBD1. This CDR3 is 14 amino acids long. Trimming took 4 bases from V and 8 from J; bases not matched to a gene: 7. The germline V gene encodes CDR1 SGHTA and CDR2 FQGNSA. The CDR3 nucleotides read TGTGCCAGCAGCTCGACAGGGTACTCCGAAAAACTGTTTTTT. This gives the protein CASSSTGYSEKLFF. Based on the CDR3 plus reference TRBV7-2 and TRBJ1-4, the full variable domain is GAGVSQSPSNKVTEKGKDVELRCDPISGHTALYWYRQSLGQGLEFLIYFQGNSAPDKSGLPSDRFSAERTGGSVSTLTIQRTQQEDSAVYLCASSSTGYSEKLFFGSGTQLSVL.

The chain joins TRBV27 to TRBJ1-1, with 8 bases that match TRBD1. V shed 5 bases, J shed 3 bases, and the junction held 5 bases outside the gene matches. The V gene's germline CDR1 is MNHEY and CDR2 SMNVEV (reference sequence). The length of the CDR3 is 14 residues. CDR3 in amino acids: CASSTMTGDTEAFF. CDR3 nucleotide sequence: TGTGCCAGCAGTACTATGACAGGGGACACTGAAGCTTTCTTT.

The chain links TRBV19 to TRBJ2-5; 9 nucleotides line up with TRBD2. Germline lookup yields CDR1 LNHDA and CDR2 SQIVND (reference sequence). V was clipped by 4 bases and J by 4 bases; unmatched bases: 7. The length of the CDR3 is 15 residues. The CDR3 sequence: CASSTGLARRETQYF. As DNA, the CDR3 is TGTGCCAGTAGTACAGGACTAGCGAGGAGAGAGACCCAGTACTTC. The full variable domain, completed using reference TRBV19 and TRBJ2-5, is DGGITQSPKYLFRKEGQNVTLSCEQNLNHDAMYWYRQDPGQGLRLIYYSQIVNDFQKGDIAEGYSVSREKKESFPLTVTSAQKNPTAFYLCASSTGLARRETQYFGPGTRLLVL.

The V gene is TRBV5-5, the J gene TRBJ2-3, with a tentative D call TRBD1 (5 bases). The CDR3 is made up of 15 amino acids. Germline CDR1 reads SGHKS; CDR2 reads YYEKEE (reference sequence). The V gene lost 0 bases and the J gene lost 4 bases, with 12 bases spanning the gap. DNA for the CDR3: TGTGCCAGCAGCTTGGAAGGGGTAGGGGCAGATACGCAGTATTTT. Translation gives CASSLEGVGADTQYF.

The chain employs TRBV27 and TRBJ2-1; the D is unclear. Between the trimmed V and J ends, which lost 8 bases and 7 bases, there was a span of 21 bases. CDR1 and CDR2 (germline): MNHEY, SMNVEV (reference sequence). This CDR3 has 15 residues. CDR3 amino acids: CASRSSERSPNEQFF. In DNA form, the CDR3 reads TGTGCCAGCCGAAGTTCCGAACGAAGCCCTAATGAGCAGTTCTTC.

The CDR3 sequence is CASSQLPPGGGGNTIYF. DNA for the CDR3: TGTGCCAGCAGCCAGCTTCCTCCAGGAGGCGGAGGAAACACCATATATTTT. J is TRBJ1-3 and V is TRBV16; D unclear. The CDR3 runs to 17 residues. V gave up 3 bases and J gave up 4 bases, with 19 bases separating them. The germline V gene has CDR1 KGHSY and CDR2 FQNENV.

The chain joins TRBV5-1 to TRBJ2-7; 8 bases map to TRBD1. The CDR3 totals 13 residues. Looked up from germline, CDR1 is SGHRS and CDR2 is YFSETQ. Trimming removed 3 bases from V and 6 bases from J; junction bases left unmatched: 5. CDR3 nucleotides: TGCGCCAGCAGCTACCGACAGGGGACCGAGCAGTACTTC. Translating it yields CASSYRQGTEQYF.

The chain is built from TRBV9 and TRBJ2-3; 9 bases are shared with TRBD2. CDR1 and CDR2 from the germline V gene are SGDLS and YYNGEE. There are 18 residues in the CDR3. V was pared by 4 bases and J by 3 bases, with 15 bases of the junction left unmatched. The DNA for the CDR3 is TGTGCCAGCAGCACTCAGCGGGGGGCGGGAGGAAGGACAGATACGCAGTATTTT. Translated: CASSTQRGAGGRTDTQYF.

The chain is built from TRBV4-1 and TRBJ1-1, with D perhaps TRBD1 (5 bases). The CDR3 is made up of 13 amino acids. The germline gives CDR1 MGHRA, CDR2 YSYEKL. Trimming shortened V by 4 bases and J by 4 bases, and 10 bases separated the two germline ends. The CDR3 coding sequence is TGCGCCAGCAGCCGGACAAGTGGCACTGAAGCTTTCTTT. Its protein is CASSRTSGTEAFF.

The chain couples TRBV10-3 to TRBJ2-1, with a possible D match to TRBD2 (6 bases). The CDR3 runs 13 residues. Trimming removed 6 bases at V and 4 bases at J, with 10 bases between. Germline V lookup: CDR1 ENHRY, CDR2 SYGVKD. CDR3 in DNA: TGTGCCATCAGCCCGGACTATTACAATGAGCAGTTCTTC. This gives the protein CAISPDYYNEQFF.

The chain combines TRBV5-5 with TRBJ1-3; 8 bases line up with TRBD1. CDR3 length: 15 amino acids. The J segment lost 0 bases and the V segment lost 5 bases, leaving 4 bases of the junction unmatched. Germline V lookup: CDR1 SGHKS, CDR2 YYEKEE (reference sequence). The CDR3 bases are TGTGCCAGCAGATGGGACAGGAACTCTGGAAACACCATATATTTT. Protein: CASRWDRNSGNTIYF.

CDR3 protein: CASSYAGSRPGYTF. In DNA form, the CDR3 reads TGTGCCAGCAGTTACGCCGGGTCAAGGCCTGGCTACACCTTC. V is TRBV6-5 and J is TRBJ1-2; no firm D call. V gave up 2 bases and J gave up 7 bases, with 14 bases separating them. The CDR3 loop spans 14 amino acids. In germline, CDR1 is MNHEY, CDR2 SVGAGI.

The CDR3 coding sequence is TGTGCCAGCAGCTCCGGACAGGGGGGTAATGAAAAACTGTTTTTT. This gives the protein CASSSGQGGNEKLFF. The chain couples TRBV7-9 to TRBJ1-4; 10 bases fit TRBD1. Germline-derived CDR1 and CDR2 are SEHNR and FQNEAQ (reference sequence). The trim removed 4 bases at V and 4 bases at J, leaving 3 bases unmatched. The CDR3 is 15 residues long.

The V and J genes are TRBV5-8 and TRBJ2-5; 9 bases agree with TRBD1. V was clipped by 5 bases and J by 5 bases; unmatched bases: 10. Germline CDR1 is SGHTS and CDR2 is YDEGEE. This CDR3 region has 15 residues. This CDR3 is CASSSGQGPGETQYF. The CDR3 region has the DNA TGTGCCAGCAGTTCCGGACAGGGGCCCGGGGAGACCCAGTACTTC.

The genes are TRBV6-1 and TRBJ1-5; D is possibly TRBD1 (6 bases). This CDR3 has 13 amino acids. Per germline, CDR1 MNHNS and CDR2 SASEGT. The V end lost 2 bases, the J end lost 7 bases, and 9 bases lay between the germline ends. CDR3 DNA sequence: TGTGCCAGCAGTGAAACACAGGGCCAGCCCCAGCATTTT. Protein: CASSETQGQPQHF.

The V and J genes are TRBV11-3 and TRBJ2-3; no reliable D call. There are 13 residues in the CDR3. Germline V lookup: CDR1 SGHNT, CDR2 YENEEA. V dropped 6 bases and J dropped 1 base, with 8 bases sitting between them. This CDR3 is CASSHRGTDTQYF. The CDR3 region has the DNA TGTGCCAGCAGTCACAGAGGCACAGATACGCAGTATTTT.

This chain uses TRBV9 with TRBJ2-1, with TRBD2 matching over 10 bases. The J segment lost 4 bases and the V segment lost 2 bases, leaving 3 bases of the junction unmatched. This CDR3 spans 15 amino acids. Germline V CDR1 and CDR2: SGDLS, YYNGEE. The CDR3 region is CASSVGLATYNEQFF. CDR3 DNA: TGTGCCAGCAGCGTGGGACTAGCGACATACAATGAGCAGTTCTTC. Drawing the rest from reference TRBV9 and TRBJ2-1, the complete variable domain is DSGVTQTPKHLITATGQRVTLRCSPRSGDLSVYWYQQSLDQGLQFLIQYYNGEERAKGNILERFSAQQFPDLHSELNLSSLELGDSALYFCASSVGLATYNEQFFGPGTRLTVL.

V and J are TRBV18 and TRBJ2-5, with 8 bases that match TRBD2. CDR1 KGHSH and CDR2 LQKENI come from the germline V gene. V lost 2 bases to trimming and J lost 4 bases; unmatched junction nucleotides: 6. CDR3 length: 15 amino acids. The CDR3: CASSPGSGIRETQYF. The CDR3 DNA reads as TGTGCCAGCTCACCAGGTAGCGGGATTAGAGAGACCCAGTACTTC.

The chain links TRBV2 to TRBJ2-2; no definite D call. Trimming stripped 8 bases from V and 0 bases from J, with 7 bases between. Germline-derived CDR1 and CDR2 are SNHLY and FYNNEI. The CDR3 sequence is 13 residues long. This CDR3 is CASGQANTGELFF. Written as DNA, the CDR3 is TGTGCCAGCGGGCAGGCGAACACCGGGGAGCTGTTTTTT.

This clone appeared once. The chain is built from TRBV18 and TRBJ2-5; D perhaps matches TRBD2 (6 bases). Trimming took off 6 bases at V and 2 bases at J, with 16 bases between the two ends. This CDR3 comprises 15 residues. Per germline, CDR1 KGHSH and CDR2 LQKENI. CDR3 bases: TGTGCCAGCTCCAATTTGGGGACTCGGCAAGAGACCCAGTACTTC. This sequence encodes CASSNLGTRQETQYF.

The chain has TRBV4-2 and TRBJ1-1, with 7 bases aligning to TRBD1. Germline V CDR1 and CDR2: LGHNA, YNFKEQ. V dropped 3 bases and J dropped 1; count of bases not matched to a gene: 8. There are 16 residues in the CDR3. CDR3 coding DNA: TGTGCCAGCAGCCACCACCAGGGGGGCTCGAACACTGAAGCTTTCTTT. Amino acid sequence: CASSHHQGGSNTEAFF.

V usage is TRBV6-6 and J usage is TRBJ1-1; 8 bases align to TRBD1. The CDR3 totals 16 residues. V was pared by 6 bases and J by 4 bases, with 13 bases of the junction left unmatched. Germline loops: CDR1 MNHNY, CDR2 SVGAGI (reference sequence). This CDR3 reads CASSGQGILAGTEAFF. Written as DNA, the CDR3 is TGTGCCAGCAGCGGACAGGGAATTTTGGCGGGCACTGAAGCTTTCTTT.

The chain links TRBV30 to TRBJ2-1, with a tentative D call TRBD1 (6 bases). Germline CDR1 reads GTSNPN; CDR2 reads SVGIG (reference sequence). V was clipped by 3 bases and J by 7 bases, with 13 bases between them. The CDR3 is 13 residues long. CDR3: CAWRIQGWNEQFF. The CDR3 coding sequence is TGTGCCTGGAGGATCCAGGGGTGGAATGAGCAGTTCTTC.

The chain employs TRBV19 and TRBJ1-5, with a possible D match to TRBD1 (6 bases). Per germline, CDR1 LNHDA and CDR2 SQIVND (reference sequence). V lost 6 bases and J lost 5, with 14 bases in between. This CDR3 spans 14 amino acids. CDR3 loop: CASSTGLPYQPQHF. CDR3 sequence (DNA): TGTGCCAGTAGCACAGGGTTACCCTATCAGCCCCAGCATTTT.

This sequence joins TRBV3-1 (or the pseudogene TRBV3-2) and TRBJ2-7, with D perhaps matching TRBD2 (6 bases). The CDR3 is made up of 13 amino acids. Germline loops: CDR1 LGHDT, CDR2 YNNKEL (reference sequence). V was trimmed by 1 base and J by 9 bases, leaving 13 bases between them. Here the CDR3 DNA reads TGTGCCAGCAGCCAAGGACGGTGGGGGGTGCAGTACTTC. Translation gives CASSQGRWGVQYF.

CDR3 in DNA: TGTGCCATCAGTGAGTTTCGACAGGGCGATGGCTACACCTTC. This translates into CAISEFRQGDGYTF. V usage is TRBV10-3 and J usage is TRBJ1-2, with TRBD1 identical over 7 bases. V lost 1 base and J lost 6; bases outside the gene matches: 5. This CDR3 has 14 residues. Germline V gives CDR1 ENHRY, CDR2 SYGVKD.

The genes are TRBV3-1 (or the pseudogene TRBV3-2) and TRBJ2-3; possible D gene TRBD2, 5 bases. The germline V and J ends were trimmed by 3 bases and 9 bases, with 13 bases remaining between them. The CDR3 runs 13 residues. Germline-derived CDR1 and CDR2 are LGHDT and YNNKEL (reference sequence). CDR3 DNA: TGTGCCAGCAGCCAGGCATGGGGAGAGACGCAGTATTTT. It encodes CASSQAWGETQYF.